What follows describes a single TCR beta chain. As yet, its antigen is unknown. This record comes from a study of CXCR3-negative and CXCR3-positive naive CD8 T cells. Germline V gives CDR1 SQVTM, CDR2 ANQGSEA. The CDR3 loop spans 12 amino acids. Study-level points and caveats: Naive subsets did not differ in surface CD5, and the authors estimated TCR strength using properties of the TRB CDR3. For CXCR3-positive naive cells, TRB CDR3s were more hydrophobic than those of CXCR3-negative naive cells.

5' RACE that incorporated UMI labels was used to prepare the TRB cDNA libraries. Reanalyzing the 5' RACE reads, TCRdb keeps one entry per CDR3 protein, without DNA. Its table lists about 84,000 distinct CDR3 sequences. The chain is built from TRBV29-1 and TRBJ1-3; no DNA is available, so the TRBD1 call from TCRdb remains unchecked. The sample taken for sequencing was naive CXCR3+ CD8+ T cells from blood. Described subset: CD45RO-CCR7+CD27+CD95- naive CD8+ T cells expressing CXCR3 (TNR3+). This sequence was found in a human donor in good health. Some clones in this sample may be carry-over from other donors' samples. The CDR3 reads CSVQGAGNTIYF. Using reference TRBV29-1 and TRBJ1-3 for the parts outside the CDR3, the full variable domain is SAVISQKPSRDICQRGTSLTIQCQVDSQVTMMFWYRQQPGQSLTLIATANQGSEATYESGFVIDKFPISRPNLTFSTLTVSNMSPEDSSIYLCSVQGAGNTIYFGEGSWLTVV.